This is a list of T cell receptor beta chains from one sample in a study of blood T cell repertoires in COVID-19. Repertoires were generated with immunoSEQ multiplex PCR, while TCRdb's copy carries only in-frame clones and drops some. Counted here are about 400,000 clones, 85% to 90% occurring once; the ten biggest clones make up about 1.7%. Sample: PBMCs or T cells enriched from blood (not recorded which). The source is a woman between 25 and 40 years old who had recovered from COVID-19. Both conserved end residues are part of each CDR3. D genes are given only for firm matches. Part of the rows lack a size; the others show once, few, many or a class for expanded clones.

TRBJ1-5	.	TRBV2	.	TGTGCCAGCCGCGGGACTCTTAGCAATCAGCCCCAGCATTTT	CASRGTLSNQPQHF
TRBJ1-1	.	TRBV19	.	TGTGCCAGTAGTATCGGGGTAGCCCTACACACTGAAGCTTTCTTT	CASSIGVALHTEAFF
TRBJ2-3	.	TRBV7-9	.	TGTGCCAGCAGCCCCTCCGGTACAGATACGCAGTATTTT	CASSPSGTDTQYF
TRBJ1-3	.	TRBV3-1/TRBV3-2	.	TGTGCCAGCAGCCCCCAGGGATCTGGAAACACCATATATTTT	CASSPQGSGNTIYF
TRBJ1-5	.	TRBV18	.	TGTGCCAGCTCACCACCGGGGGCGAGCAATCAGCCCCAGCATTTT	CASSPPGASNQPQHF
TRBJ2-1	.	TRBV5-1	.	TGCGCCAGCAGCTTTGAGGCGGGCAGGTCCTACAATGAGCAGTTCTTC	CASSFEAGRSYNEQFF
TRBJ1-5	TRBD1	TRBV5-1	.	TGCGCCAGCAGCACAACAGGGGGTAATCAGCCCCAGCATTTT	CASSTTGGNQPQHF
TRBJ1-1	TRBD1	TRBV28	.	TGTGCCAGCGTGACCACAGGGGGCACTGAAGCTTTCTTT	CASVTTGGTEAFF
TRBJ2-7	.	TRBV9	.	TGTGCCAGCAGCGTAGGTGTTAGCGGCGGGACCTACGAGCAGTACTTC	CASSVGVSGGTYEQYF
TRBJ2-3	TRBD2	TRBV5-1	.	TGCGCCAGCAGACCTGGACTAGCGGGATTAACAGATACGCAGTATTTT	CASRPGLAGLTDTQYF
TRBJ2-6	.	TRBV5-1	.	TGCGCCAGCAGTTCCCAGGGAGGGGCCAACGTCCTGACTTTC	CASSSQGGANVLTF
TRBJ1-1	.	TRBV18	.	TGTGCCAGCTCATCTCAGGGGTGGGACACTGAAGCTTTCTTT	CASSSQGWDTEAFF
TRBJ2-2	TRBD1	TRBV6-1	few	TGTGCCAGCAGTGTACTGACAGGGGGAGGCACCGGGGAGCTGTTTTTT	CASSVLTGGGTGELFF
TRBJ1-1	.	TRBV3-1/TRBV3-2	.	TGTGCCAGCAGCCAAGAGGGGAGGGACACTGAAGCTTTCTTT	CASSQEGRDTEAFF
TRBJ2-7	TRBD2	TRBV11-2	.	TGTGCCAGCAGCCTACGAGCGGGAGCAGGGGAGCAGTACTTC	CASSLRAGAGEQYF
TRBJ1-1	TRBD1	TRBV12-5	.	TGTGCTAGTGGGGATTCGGGACAGGAAGCTTTCTTT	CASGDSGQEAFF
TRBJ2-5	TRBD2	TRBV5-4	.	TGTGCCAGCAGCTTGCCTAGCGGGGGAGAAGAGACCCAGTACTTC	CASSLPSGGEETQYF
TRBJ1-2	.	TRBV5-1	few	TGCGCCAGCAGCTTCGCGGGTTCTAACTATGGCTACACCTTC	CASSFAGSNYGYTF
TRBJ1-1	.	TRBV6-6	.	TGTGCCAGCACCCACGAGGGCAAGAGGAACACTGAAGCTTTCTTT	CASTHEGKRNTEAFF
TRBJ2-1	TRBD2	TRBV7-8	.	TGTGCCAGCAGATTCAGCGGGAACTACAATGAGCAGTTCTTC	CASRFSGNYNEQFF
TRBJ2-7	TRBD2	TRBV5-3	few	TGTGCCAAGACTAGCGGGAGGGCCGGATCCTACGAGCAGTACTTC	CAKTSGRAGSYEQYF
TRBJ2-7	TRBD2	TRBV5-5	.	TGTGCCAGCAGCTTGGGCCTACTAGCGGATAGTTCTGGGGGATTCTACGAGCAGTACTTC	CASSLGLLADSSGGFYEQYF
TRBJ2-1	TRBD2	TRBV9	.	TGTGCCAGCAGCCCCCACCTAGCGGGAGGTTACAATGAGCAGTTCTTC	CASSPHLAGGYNEQFF
TRBJ2-3	TRBD1	TRBV6-5	.	TGTGCCAGCAGTATGGGACAGGGGGGAGTGGATACGCAGTATTTT	CASSMGQGGVDTQYF
TRBJ1-2	.	TRBV9	.	TGTGCCAGCAGCGCCGCACAGGGTTACTATGGCTACACCTTC	CASSAAQGYYGYTF
TRBJ1-3	TRBD1	TRBV4-3	.	TGCGCCAGCAGCCCCGGGACAGGGGGTGGAAACACCATATATTTT	CASSPGTGGGNTIYF
TRBJ1-2	.	TRBV9	.	TGTGCCAGCAGCGTAGGTGGAGACAGCAACTATGGCTACACCTTC	CASSVGGDSNYGYTF
TRBJ2-7	TRBD2	TRBV9	.	TGTGCCAGCAGCGTAGCGGCTAGCGGGGGCGGCGAGCAGTACTTC	CASSVAASGGGEQYF
TRBJ2-5	.	TRBV29-1	.	TGCAGCGTCCGCGGGGTTCTTCTCGGTGGAGAGACCCAGTACTTC	CSVRGVLLGGETQYF
TRBJ1-2	.	TRBV6-5	.	TGTGCCAGCAGTCGGGGGGTAGGAGGCTACACCTTC	CASSRGVGGYTF
TRBJ2-2	TRBD2	TRBV10-3	.	TGTGCCATCCGGACTAGCGCCCGCGACACCGGGGAGCTGTTTTTT	CAIRTSARDTGELFF
TRBJ2-3	.	TRBV9	.	TGTGCCAGCAGCGTAGCCGAACAGGGATCGCAGTATTTT	CASSVAEQGSQYF
TRBJ1-6	TRBD1	TRBV13	.	TGTGCCAGCAGCTTAGACAGGGGGCAGGATTCACCCCTCCACTTT	CASSLDRGQDSPLHF
TRBJ2-6	.	TRBV27	.	TGTGCCAGCAGTTTACGCCCCCAACCCCCAGGGTTCCACTCTGGGGCCAACGTCCTGACTTTC	CASSLRPQPPGFHSGANVLTF
TRBJ1-5	.	TRBV6-5	.	TGTGCCAGCAGCTACTCAGGGGATGGACAGCCCCAGCATTTT	CASSYSGDGQPQHF
TRBJ1-3	.	TRBV29-1	.	TGCAGCGTTGTAGATGGAGTCTCCCTAGTGGGAAACACCATATATTTT	CSVVDGVSLVGNTIYF
TRBJ1-4	.	TRBV7-9	once	TGTGCCAGCAGCCCCCGCACAGCCATTATCCCACCGCGAGAAAAACTGTTTTTT	CASSPRTAIIPPREKLFF
TRBJ2-3	TRBD2	TRBV7-3	.	TGTGCCAGCAGGGGGGGACTAGAGACAGATACGCAGTATTTT	CASRGGLETDTQYF
TRBJ2-7	TRBD1	TRBV6-6	.	TGTGCCAGCAGAGTACAGGGGCTCTCCTACGAGCAGTACTTC	CASRVQGLSYEQYF
TRBJ1-2	.	TRBV12-3/TRBV12-4	few	TGTGCCAGCAGTTTAGTTGCGAGTGGCTACACCTTC	CASSLVASGYTF